The clone carrying this T cell receptor (beta chain) was seen only once. The antigen remains unidentified. The junction shows a germline mismatch at one end, possibly a read error. PCR primers comprised 60 Vbeta and 13 Jbeta primers. In the original workflow: Roughly 81 million unique TCR beta chains, roughly 11 million shared, were counted in a later analysis. Clones were sequenced by immunoSEQ multiplex PCR, and TCRdb holds only the in-frame ones, with some missing. Clonal size and the V and J genes are those of that table, whereas D and trimming came from the DNA. Altogether some 90,000 clones are present, 80% to 90% being singletons, with the ten largest covering 1.4%. This CDR3 is 14 amino acids long. Germline CDR1 MNHNY, CDR2 SVGAGI (reference sequence). This record belongs to a study of cytomegalovirus exposure and HLA in healthy donors. The study, taken as a whole, reports: The likely origin of a cluster of highly shared sequence variants was a sequencing artifact. The study labeled 164 TCR beta chains cytomegalovirus-associated. Reports indicate that TCR beta sequences accurately predicted the HLA-A and HLA-B alleles of most subjects.

The receptor's source is a man aged 35-49 years in good health and CMV-seronegative. The specimen was PBMCs. This sequence joins TRBV6-6 and TRBJ1-2; D call uncertain. CDR3 in DNA: TGTGCCAGCAATTACGAGGCATACGAGGCTGGCTACACCTTC. Translation gives CASNYEAYEAGYTF.